These 14 T cell receptor beta chains share one sample of origin, sequenced in a study of T-cell memory formation after mild COVID-19. TCRdb ran MiXCR on the 5' RACE reads and lists one entry per CDR3 protein. Of some 310,000 distinct CDR3 sequences in the sample, roughly 20% were seen once. Material: PBMCs or a T cell subset sorted from them (not recorded which). These receptors were collected from a man aged 18 to 29 who had mild COVID-19 (a few samples of this study predate the infection). Cell type and time point are not known.

Only a few counts were recorded for this clonotype. The rearrangement joins TRBV5-1 to TRBJ2-7, with D perhaps TRBD1 (5 bases). The ends were cut back, 1 base at V and 7 bases at J, with 15 bases in the middle. The CDR3 contains 14 residues. The germline gives CDR1 SGHRS, CDR2 YFSETQ. As DNA, the CDR3 is TGCGCCAGCAGCTTGAACTTAGGGGTAAGGGAGCAGTACGTC. Amino acid sequence: CASSLNLGVREQYV.

This chain uses TRBV7-9 with TRBJ2-3; TRBD1 might be the D (5 bases). The CDR3 totals 11 residues. Germline V lookup: CDR1 SEHNR, CDR2 FQNEAQ (reference sequence). Trimming stripped 10 bases from V and 8 bases from J, with 13 bases between. The CDR3 DNA reads as TGTGCCACCGGCTATGGGGCTACGCAGTATTTT. Translation gives CATGYGATQYF.

This clonotype was counted only a few times. This chain links TRBV4-2 with TRBJ1-5, with TRBD1 matching 7 bases. The ends lost 4 bases at V and 2 bases at J; junction bases unmatched: 11. This CDR3 spans 17 amino acids. Germline loops: CDR1 LGHNA, CDR2 YNFKEQ. CDR3 amino acids: CASSLYEGARGNQPQHF. The DNA of the CDR3 is TGTGCCAGCAGCCTCTATGAGGGGGCGCGGGGCAATCAGCCCCAGCATTTT.

This clonotype was found a few times. The chain employs TRBV29-1 and TRBJ1-4; possible D gene TRBD1, 5 bases. The CDR3 totals 13 residues. CDR1 is SQVTM, CDR2 ANQGSEA, per germline. V dropped 7 bases and J dropped 7 bases, with 16 bases sitting between them. CDR3 DNA: TGCAGCGCATCACGCGGGGCAGGTGAAAAACTGTTTTTT. It yields the protein CSASRGAGEKLFF. The full variable domain, with the rest looked up from reference TRBV29-1 and TRBJ1-4, is SAVISQKPSRDICQRGTSLTIQCQVDSQVTMMFWYRQQPGQSLTLIATANQGSEATYESGFVIDKFPISRPNLTFSTLTVSNMSPEDSSIYLCSASRGAGEKLFFGSGTQLSVL.

The table lists this clonotype with a few counts. The CDR3 DNA reads TGCGCCAGCATCAAGGACGGGAACACCGGGGAGCTGTTTTTT. This translates into CASIKDGNTGELFF. This rearrangement joins TRBV5-1 to TRBJ2-2; no reliable D call. CDR1 is SGHRS and CDR2 is YFSETQ in the germline V gene. CDR3 length: 14 residues. Trimming removed 6 bases at V and 1 base at J, with 10 bases between.

V gene TRBV4-2 combines with J gene TRBJ1-6; the D is unclear. V shed 6 bases and J shed 2 bases, with 11 bases lying between them. Germline values: CDR1 LGHNA, CDR2 YNFKEQ. The CDR3 extends over 15 amino acids. CDR3 sequence reads: CASRAGEPYNSPLHF. The CDR3 DNA follows: TGTGCCAGCAGGGCAGGCGAACCCTATAATTCACCCCTCCACTTT.

The chain has TRBV7-8 and TRBJ2-2; D possibly corresponds to TRBD1 (6 bases). This CDR3 comprises 14 residues. Germline CDR1 reads SGHVS; CDR2 reads FQNEAQ. Trimming pared 4 bases from V and 8 bases from J, leaving 14 bases between. Here the CDR3 DNA reads TGTGCCAGCAGCTCCCACAGGGTAGGGGGGGAGCTGTTTTTT. Residues: CASSSHRVGGELFF.

This clonotype was found a few times. The chain combines TRBV29-1 with TRBJ2-5, with TRBD2 matching over 9 bases. In germline, CDR1 is SQVTM, CDR2 ANQGSEA. The CDR3 has 14 residues. The V segment lost 2 bases and the J segment 5 bases; nucleotides outside the gene matches: 6. The CDR3 sequence: CSVEKAGGGETQYF. Written as DNA, the CDR3 is TGCAGCGTTGAAAAAGCGGGGGGTGGCGAGACCCAGTACTTC. Together with reference TRBV29-1 and TRBJ2-5, the CDR3 gives the full variable domain: SAVISQKPSRDICQRGTSLTIQCQVDSQVTMMFWYRQQPGQSLTLIATANQGSEATYESGFVIDKFPISRPNLTFSTLTVSNMSPEDSSIYLCSVEKAGGGETQYFGPGTRLLVL.

This clonotype was recorded at least ten times. The V call is TRBV5-1, the J call TRBJ2-7; D may match TRBD1 or TRBD2 (5 bases each). Germline V gene lookup returns CDR1 SGHRS and CDR2 YFSETQ. V lost 6 bases to trimming and J lost 1 base, with 14 bases between them. The CDR3 has 14 amino acids. DNA for the CDR3: TGCGCCAGCATCCCCGGGACGGAGTCCTACGAGCAGTACGTC. Its translation is CASIPGTESYEQYV.

This chain connects TRBV12-3 or TRBV12-4 to TRBJ2-1; 8 positions match TRBD1. With 3 bases clipped from V and 8 bases from J, the junction kept 9 bases outside the gene matches. The CDR3 loop spans 15 amino acids. The CDR3 reads CASSLGDRTDDEQFF. Here the CDR3 DNA reads TGTGCCAGCAGTTTGGGGGACAGGACGGACGATGAGCAGTTCTTC.

The rearrangement uses TRBV7-9 and TRBJ1-5; D gene ambiguous. V was pared by 10 bases and J by 0 bases, with 16 bases between. Per the germline V gene, CDR1 is SEHNR and CDR2 is FQNEAQ (reference sequence). CDR3 length equals 15 residues. CDR3 loop: CAKDLDVYSNQPQHF. The CDR3 DNA reads as TGTGCCAAGGACCTGGACGTTTATAGCAATCAGCCCCAGCATTTT.

V is TRBV5-1 and J is TRBJ1-2; D unclear. The CDR3 covers 15 residues. Germline-derived CDR1 and CDR2 are SGHRS and YFSETQ. The V and J ends lost 8 bases and 6 bases respectively, with 23 bases between them. This CDR3 reads CASTRSPDPADGYTF. Here the CDR3 DNA reads TGCGCCAGTACCAGATCTCCCGACCCTGCGGATGGCTACACCTTC.

This clonotype was detected only a few times. CDR3 amino acids: CASSQGTSGYEQYF. CDR3 sequence (DNA): TGCGCCAGCAGCCAAGGGACGTCAGGCTACGAGCAGTACTTC. The chain carries TRBV4-3 and TRBJ2-7; D is unresolved. The germline CDR1 and CDR2 sequences are LGHNA and YSLEER. V was pared by 1 base and J by 3 bases, with 10 bases between. This CDR3 has 14 residues.

This clonotype was recorded a few times. The chain uses TRBV7-6 and TRBJ1-1; D remains unclear. Trimming removed 5 bases at V and 7 bases at J, with 11 bases between. CDR1 and CDR2 from the germline V gene are SGHVS and FNYEAQ. This CDR3 is 12 amino acids long. DNA of the CDR3: TGTGCCAGCAGCACGGGCTTGGGTGAAGCTTTCTTT. Its translation is CASSTGLGEAFF.